The T cell receptor (beta chain) described here comes from a study of T-cell reconstitution after alpha-beta-depleted transplantation in children. Notes on the study in general: At day 60, the high TCRbeta diversity found in some patients originated from recipient T cells and thymic progenitors that had survived. Most T-cell counts and diversity one year after the transplant came from T cells that were newly produced.

The CDR3 loop spans 15 amino acids. V shed 5 bases and J 2 bases; nucleotides not matched to a gene: 6. For TCRbeta, the library was prepared with unique molecular identifiers. MiXCR, applied by TCRdb to the PCR reads, yields one record per CDR3 protein. The sample contains about a million distinct CDR3 sequences, 25% to 30% of which appear only once. Remarks on this clonotype: Its antigen is still unknown.

Here the sequenced sample was PBMCs, mostly from graft donor cells, taken 360 days after TCRalphabeta/CD19-depleted stem cell transplant. V usage is TRBV12-3 or TRBV12-4 and J usage is TRBJ2-3; TRBD2 matches 8 bases. The clonotype originates from a boy younger than two who had a stem cell transplant for SCID, so the T cells may come from the graft donor. In nucleotides, the CDR3 is TGTGCCAGCAGTCTCCGGGGGGGACACACAGATACGCAGTATTTT. As protein: CASSLRGGHTDTQYF.